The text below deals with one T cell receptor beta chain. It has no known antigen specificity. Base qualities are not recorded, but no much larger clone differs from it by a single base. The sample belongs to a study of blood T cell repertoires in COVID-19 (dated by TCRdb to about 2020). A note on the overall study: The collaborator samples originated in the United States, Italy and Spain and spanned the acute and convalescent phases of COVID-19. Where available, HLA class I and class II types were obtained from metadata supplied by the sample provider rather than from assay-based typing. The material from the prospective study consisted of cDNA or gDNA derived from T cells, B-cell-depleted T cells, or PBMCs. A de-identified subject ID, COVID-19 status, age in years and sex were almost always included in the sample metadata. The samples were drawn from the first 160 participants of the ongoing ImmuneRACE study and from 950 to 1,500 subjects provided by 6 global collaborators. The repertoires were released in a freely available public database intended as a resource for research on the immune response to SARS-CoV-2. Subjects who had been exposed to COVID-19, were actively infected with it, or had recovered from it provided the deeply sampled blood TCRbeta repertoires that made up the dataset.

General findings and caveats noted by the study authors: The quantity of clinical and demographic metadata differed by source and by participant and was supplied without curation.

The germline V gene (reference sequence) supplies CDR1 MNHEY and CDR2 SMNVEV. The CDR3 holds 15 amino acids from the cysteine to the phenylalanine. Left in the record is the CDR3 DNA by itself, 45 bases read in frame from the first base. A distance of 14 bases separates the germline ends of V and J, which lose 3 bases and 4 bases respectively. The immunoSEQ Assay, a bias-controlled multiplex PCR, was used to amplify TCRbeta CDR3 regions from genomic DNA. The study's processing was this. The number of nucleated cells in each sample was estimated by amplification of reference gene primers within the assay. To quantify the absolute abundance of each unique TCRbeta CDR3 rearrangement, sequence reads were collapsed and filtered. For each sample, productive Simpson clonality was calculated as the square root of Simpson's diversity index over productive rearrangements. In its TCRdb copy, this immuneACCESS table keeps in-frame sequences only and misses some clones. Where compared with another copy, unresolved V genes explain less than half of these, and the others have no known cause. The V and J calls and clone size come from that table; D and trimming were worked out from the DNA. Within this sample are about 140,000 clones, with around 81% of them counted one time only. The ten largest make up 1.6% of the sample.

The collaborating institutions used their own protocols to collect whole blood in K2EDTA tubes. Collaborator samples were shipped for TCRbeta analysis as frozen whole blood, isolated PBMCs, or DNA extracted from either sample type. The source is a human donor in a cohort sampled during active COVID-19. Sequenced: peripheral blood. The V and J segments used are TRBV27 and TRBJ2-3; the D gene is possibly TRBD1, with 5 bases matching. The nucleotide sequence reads TGTGCCAGCAGTTTGGGAAGGGGCCCCGCAGATACGCAGTATTTT. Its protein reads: CASSLGRGPADTQYF.